These 21 T cell receptor beta chains were all obtained from the same sample, sequenced in a study of T-cell reconstitution after alpha-beta-depleted transplantation in children. TCRbeta library preparation incorporated unique molecular identifiers. TCRdb fed the PCR reads into MiXCR, producing one record per CDR3 protein. The data hold 250,000 to 300,000 distinct CDR3 sequences, with just over 7.5% observed a single time. These receptors' antigens are unknown. Points from the study as a whole: At one year after transplant, newly produced T cells mostly accounted for T-cell counts and diversity.

The specimen was peripheral blood, collected 360 days after TCRalphabeta/CD19-depleted stem cell transplant. The receptors stem from a female patient aged 2-9 years who had a stem cell transplant for Fanconi anemia, so the T cells may come from the graft donor.

At least ten counts were recorded for this clonotype. This rearrangement joins TRBV7-9 to TRBJ2-1, with a weak D call TRBD2 (6 bases). Per the germline V gene, CDR1 is SEHNR and CDR2 is FQNEAQ (reference sequence). This CDR3 has 16 amino acids. V shed 5 bases and J shed 9 bases, with 23 bases lying between them. The chain's CDR3 is CASSEKGGWVTIEQFF. As DNA, the CDR3 is TGTGCCAGCAGCGAGAAGGGAGGTTGGGTTACAATTGAGCAGTTCTTC. The complete variable domain, with remaining parts taken from reference TRBV7-9 and TRBJ2-1, reads DTGVSQNPRHKITKRGQNVTFRCDPISEHNRLYWYRQTLGQGPEFLTYFQNEAQLEKSRLLSDRFSAERPKGSFSTLEIQRTEQGDSAMYLCASSEKGGWVTIEQFFGPGTRLTVL.

The table lists this clonotype with many counts. The V call is TRBV29-1, the J call TRBJ2-5; D call uncertain. The germline gives CDR1 SQVTM, CDR2 ANQGSEA. The CDR3 has 12 amino acids. V was pared by 7 bases and J by 2 bases, with 11 bases between. The CDR3 loop is CSAPAGQETQYF. CDR3 nucleotide sequence: TGCAGCGCTCCCGCCGGACAAGAGACCCAGTACTTC.

Ten or more counts support this clonotype. V usage is TRBV7-2 and J usage is TRBJ2-7; D is undetermined. With 0 bases removed from V and 3 bases from J, the gap between germline ends came to 9 bases. The length of the CDR3 is 14 residues. CDR1 SGHTA and CDR2 FQGNSA come from the germline V gene. The CDR3 region has the DNA TGTGCCAGCAGCTTAGCGGGAAGAGTCTACGAGCAGTACTTC. The encoded protein is CASSLAGRVYEQYF.

V is TRBV28 and J is TRBJ2-2; D perhaps matches TRBD1 (5 bases). The CDR3 loop spans 14 amino acids. The ends were cut back, 7 bases at V and 5 bases at J, with 14 bases in the middle. Looked up from germline, CDR1 is MDHEN and CDR2 is SYDVKM. Written as DNA, the CDR3 is TGTGCCAGCACATACAGGACAAGAACCGGGGAGCTGTTTTTT. It is translated as CASTYRTRTGELFF.

This clonotype was detected a few times. The chain joins TRBV28 to TRBJ1-5; the match to TRBD1 covers 7 bases. Germline V gene lookup returns CDR1 MDHEN and CDR2 SYDVKM. V lost 4 bases, J lost 7 bases, and 7 bases stayed unmatched. The CDR3 totals 14 residues. The CDR3 here is CASSYRQGWQPQHF. The CDR3 nucleotides are TGTGCCAGCAGTTATCGACAGGGCTGGCAGCCCCAGCATTTT.

In this sample, this clonotype turned up a few times. The genes are TRBV29-1 and TRBJ2-2; TRBD1 agrees at 7 bases. The V gene's germline CDR1 is SQVTM and CDR2 ANQGSEA. J gave up 4 bases and V 5 bases, and 10 bases lay outside the gene matches. This CDR3 spans 15 amino acids. Here the CDR3 DNA reads TGCAGCGTTTCCCCAAAGACAGGGCGCACCGGGGAGCTGTTTTTT. Its translation: CSVSPKTGRTGELFF.

The table lists this clonotype with many counts. The rearrangement links TRBV6-2 or TRBV6-3 to TRBJ1-5, with 7 bases lining up with TRBD1. Germline assignment: CDR1 MNHEY and CDR2 SVGEGT. The V gene end was trimmed by 5 bases and the J gene end by 3 bases; junction bases not matched to a gene: 7. The CDR3 consists of 15 residues. The CDR3 DNA reads as TGTGCCAGCAGTCTTATAAGGGGGCACAATCAGCCCCAGCATTTT. The encoded protein is CASSLIRGHNQPQHF.

In its sample, this clonotype was seen a few times. J is TRBJ2-6 and V is TRBV28, with a possible D match to TRBD1 (5 bases). Germline V gene data show CDR1 as MDHEN and CDR2 as SYDVKM. The V end lost 3 bases, the J end lost 4 bases, and 13 bases lay between the germline ends. This CDR3 is built from 16 residues. CDR3 residues: CASSFHQGSGANVLTF. CDR3 DNA sequence: TGTGCCAGCAGTTTTCATCAGGGTTCCGGGGCCAACGTCCTGACTTTC.

This clonotype appeared many times. The chain uses TRBV7-6 and TRBJ2-1; the match to TRBD2 covers 10 bases. CDR3 length: 17 residues. With 3 bases clipped from V and 7 bases from J, the junction kept 12 bases outside the gene matches. The germline V gene encodes CDR1 SGHVS and CDR2 FNYEAQ. The CDR3 reads CASSFYGAGLAFNEQFF. The CDR3 bases are TGTGCCAGCAGCTTTTATGGGGCGGGACTAGCGTTTAATGAGCAGTTCTTC. The entire variable domain, with the rest obtained from reference TRBV7-6 and TRBJ2-1, is as follows: GAGVSQSPRYKVTKRGQDVALRCDPISGHVSLYWYRQALGQGPEFLTYFNYEAQQDKSGLPNDRFSAERPEGSISTLTIQRTEQRDSAMYRCASSFYGAGLAFNEQFFGPGTRLTVL.

This clonotype was picked up many times. The chain uses TRBV14 and TRBJ2-5, with D hard to call. CDR1 and CDR2 (germline): SGHDN, FVKESK. V was clipped by 1 base and J by 4 bases, with 4 bases between them. This CDR3 spans 12 amino acids. CDR3 sequence (DNA): TGTGCCAGCAGCCAAGTCAGAGAGACCCAGTACTTC. Translation gives CASSQVRETQYF.

The sample holds many counts of this clonotype. The chain joins TRBV29-1 to TRBJ2-5; a weak D match, TRBD2 (6 bases). There are 13 residues in the CDR3. V shed 7 bases and J shed 1 base, with 13 bases lying between them. Germline-derived CDR1 and CDR2 are SQVTM and ANQGSEA. DNA of the CDR3: TGCAGCGCTCTGCGGGGATTCCAAGAGACCCAGTACTTC. It translates to CSALRGFQETQYF.

The rearrangement links TRBV5-1 to TRBJ2-2; D may be TRBD1 (6 bases). From germline, CDR1 is SGHRS and CDR2 YFSETQ. The V gene lost 2 bases and the J gene lost 7 bases, with 15 bases spanning the gap. The CDR3 contains 15 residues. The CDR3 sequence: CASSFLPGAVGELFF. In DNA, the CDR3 is TGCGCCAGCAGCTTTCTCCCAGGGGCCGTCGGGGAGCTGTTTTTT.

This clonotype was observed many times. The chain employs TRBV27 and TRBJ2-2; D is ambiguous. V lost 7 bases, J lost 1 base, and 4 bases lay in between. The CDR3 runs 12 residues. Per the germline V gene, CDR1 is MNHEY and CDR2 is SMNVEV (reference sequence). The CDR3 is CASKENTGELFF. The CDR3 DNA reads TGTGCCAGCAAAGAGAACACCGGGGAGCTGTTTTTT.

The table lists this clonotype with a few counts. The chain uses TRBV5-6 and TRBJ2-7; 10 positions match TRBD1. Trimming cost V 2 bases and J 5 bases; bases outside gene matches: 7. CDR3 size: 15 residues. The germline V gene has CDR1 SGHDT and CDR2 YYEEEE. CDR3 in DNA: TGTGCCAGCAGCTTCCGGGACAGGGGTCCTCACGAGCAGTACTTC. This translates into CASSFRDRGPHEQYF.

V and J are TRBV10-3 and TRBJ2-5, with 9 bases that match TRBD1. The CDR3 is 16 residues long. The germline gives CDR1 ENHRY, CDR2 SYGVKD. V gave up 4 bases and J gave up 1 base; unmatched junction bases: 7. The CDR3, as DNA: TGTGCCATCAGTGGGAAGACAGGGGGGGCCCAAGAGACCCAGTACTTC. Translation: CAISGKTGGAQETQYF.

The genes are TRBV28 and TRBJ1-2; D unresolved. Trimming took off 1 base at V and 0 bases at J, with 6 bases between the two ends. Germline CDR1 reads MDHEN; CDR2 reads SYDVKM. The CDR3 is 14 amino acids. CDR3 region: CASSLSPPNYGYTF. The CDR3 coding sequence is TGTGCCAGCAGTTTATCGCCACCTAACTATGGCTACACCTTC.

This clonotype occurred a few times. The rearrangement uses TRBV5-6 and TRBJ2-7; D remains ambiguous. The CDR3 has 12 amino acids. Per the germline V gene, CDR1 is SGHDT and CDR2 is YYEEEE. With 4 bases removed from V and 4 bases from J, the gap between germline ends came to 9 bases. The CDR3 region has the DNA TGTGCCAGCAGCAATAGTGAGTACGAGCAGTACTTC. Amino acid sequence: CASSNSEYEQYF.

This clonotype turned up a few times. The V and J genes are TRBV9 and TRBJ2-3; 15 positions agree with TRBD2. CDR3 length: 18 amino acids. The germline gives CDR1 SGDLS, CDR2 YYNGEE. Trimming took 3 bases from V and 0 from J; bases not matched to a gene: 5. The CDR3 region is CASSAGLAGGTSTDTQYF. In nucleotides, the CDR3 is TGTGCCAGCAGCGCGGGACTAGCGGGGGGAACTAGCACAGATACGCAGTATTTT.

This rearrangement joins TRBV7-9 to TRBJ2-3; TRBD2 matches at 9 bases. V trimming: 6 bases; J trimming: 8 bases; junction bases outside the gene matches: 3. Germline V lookup: CDR1 SEHNR, CDR2 FQNEAQ (reference sequence). The CDR3 covers 12 residues. Here the CDR3 DNA reads TGTGCCAGCAGAGGGACTAGCCCTACGCAGTATTTT. The encoded protein is CASRGTSPTQYF.

The table lists this clonotype with many counts. The chain combines TRBV7-9 with TRBJ2-5; D gene uncertain. This CDR3 is built from 13 residues. CDR1 is SEHNR, CDR2 FQNEAQ, per germline (reference sequence). The V end lost 5 bases, the J end lost 5 bases, and 12 bases lay between the germline ends. The DNA of the CDR3 is TGTGCCAGCAGCCCGAAGTTGATGGAGACCCAGTACTTC. Its translation: CASSPKLMETQYF. Variable domain in full (rest from reference TRBV7-9 and TRBJ2-5): DTGVSQNPRHKITKRGQNVTFRCDPISEHNRLYWYRQTLGQGPEFLTYFQNEAQLEKSRLLSDRFSAERPKGSFSTLEIQRTEQGDSAMYLCASSPKLMETQYFGPGTRLLVL.

Turning to this clonotype: A single base separates this from a much larger clone, so it may be a read error. The chain is built from TRBV25-1 and TRBJ1-1; D gene unclear. V was cut by 5 bases and J by 4 bases, with 11 bases left in between. Germline V gives CDR1 MGHDK, CDR2 SYGVNS. This CDR3 contains 13 residues. CDR3 amino acids: CASSKEVPTEAFF. In nucleotides, the CDR3 is TGTGCCAGCAGTAAGGAGGTACCCACTGAAGCTTTCTTT.